This paragraph covers one T cell receptor (beta chain) sequence. Trimming cost V 1 base and J 0 bases; bases outside gene matches: 3. Germline V gives CDR1 SGHRS, CDR2 YFSETQ. This CDR3 is 15 amino acids long. In the source study's methods: Reference gene primer amplification yielded estimated nucleated cell counts. Data came from immunoSEQ multiplex PCR; TCRdb stores just in-frame clones and leaves some out. Clonal size and the V and J genes are those of that table, whereas D and trimming came from the DNA. The table has approximately 150,000 clones, approximately 88% seen once. This specimen belongs to a study of blood T cell repertoires in COVID-19. The wider study: Acute-phase and convalescent COVID-19 samples originated in the United States, Italy and Spain. T cells, B-cell-depleted T cells, or PBMCs provided the cDNA or gDNA that served as material.

The clonotype originates from a woman aged 60-75 years who had recovered from COVID-19. The sample was peripheral blood. The gene calls are TRBV5-1 and TRBJ2-5; 7 positions agree with TRBD2. As DNA, the CDR3 is TGCGCCAGCAGCTTGCTAGCGGCCTACCAAGAGACCCAGTACTTC. It translates to CASSLLAAYQETQYF.